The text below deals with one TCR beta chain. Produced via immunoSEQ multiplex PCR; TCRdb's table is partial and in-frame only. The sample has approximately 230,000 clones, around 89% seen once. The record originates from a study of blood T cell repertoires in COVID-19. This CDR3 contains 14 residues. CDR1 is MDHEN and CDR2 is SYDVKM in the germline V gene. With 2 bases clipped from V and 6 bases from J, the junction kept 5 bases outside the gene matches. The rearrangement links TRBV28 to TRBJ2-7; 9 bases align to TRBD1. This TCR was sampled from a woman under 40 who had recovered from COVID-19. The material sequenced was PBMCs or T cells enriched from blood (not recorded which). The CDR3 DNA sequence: TGTGCCAGCAGTTTACCGGGACAGGGAAGCGAGCAGTACTTC. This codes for CASSLPGQGSEQYF.